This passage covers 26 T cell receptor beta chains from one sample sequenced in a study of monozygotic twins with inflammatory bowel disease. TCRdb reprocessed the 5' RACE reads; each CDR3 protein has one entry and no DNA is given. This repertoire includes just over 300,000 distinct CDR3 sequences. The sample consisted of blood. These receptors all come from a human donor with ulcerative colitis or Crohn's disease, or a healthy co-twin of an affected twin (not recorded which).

Here the CDR3 reads CASSYSRSNEKLFF. V is TRBV6-5 and J is TRBJ1-4. CDR3 length: 14 amino acids. The germline CDR1 and CDR2 sequences are MNHEY and SVGAGI.

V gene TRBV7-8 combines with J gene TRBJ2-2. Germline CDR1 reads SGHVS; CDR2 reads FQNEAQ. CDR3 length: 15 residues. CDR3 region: CASSLGTTNTGELFF.

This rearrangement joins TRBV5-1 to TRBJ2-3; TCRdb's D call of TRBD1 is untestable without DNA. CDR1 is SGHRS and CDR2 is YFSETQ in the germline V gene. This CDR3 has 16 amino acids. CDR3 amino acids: CASSPGDRAFTDTQYF. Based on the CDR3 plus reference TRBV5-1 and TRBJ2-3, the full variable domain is KAGVTQTPRYLIKTRGQQVTLSCSPISGHRSVSWYQQTPGQGLQFLFEYFSETQRNKGNFPGRFSGRQFSNSRSEMNVSTLELGDSALYLCASSPGDRAFTDTQYFGPGTRLTVL.

This CDR3 is CASSPDRSWHEKLFF. The chain joins TRBV27 to TRBJ1-4. The germline V gene encodes CDR1 MNHEY and CDR2 SMNVEV (reference sequence). The length of the CDR3 is 15 residues.

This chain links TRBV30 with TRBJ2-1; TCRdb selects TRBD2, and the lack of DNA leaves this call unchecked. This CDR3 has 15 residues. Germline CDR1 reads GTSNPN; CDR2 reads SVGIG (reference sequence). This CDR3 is CAWSLPTGGQEKQFF. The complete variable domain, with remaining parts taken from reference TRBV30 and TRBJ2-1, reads SQTIHQWPATLVQPVGSPLSLECTVEGTSNPNLYWYRQAAGRGLQLLFYSVGIGQISSEVPQNLSASRPQDRQFILSSKKLLLSDSGFYLCAWSLPTGGQEKQFFGPGTRLTVL.

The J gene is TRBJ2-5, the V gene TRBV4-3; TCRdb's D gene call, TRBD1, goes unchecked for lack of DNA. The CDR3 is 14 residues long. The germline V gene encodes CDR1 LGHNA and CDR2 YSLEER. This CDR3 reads CASSHMTGEETQYF.

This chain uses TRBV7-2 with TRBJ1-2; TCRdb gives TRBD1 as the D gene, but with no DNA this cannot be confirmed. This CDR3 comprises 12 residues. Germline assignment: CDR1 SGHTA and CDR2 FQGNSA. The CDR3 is CASSLGQGGYTF.

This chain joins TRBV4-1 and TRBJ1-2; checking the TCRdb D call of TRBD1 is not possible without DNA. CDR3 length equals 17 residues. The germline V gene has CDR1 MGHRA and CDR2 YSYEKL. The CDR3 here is CASSQLTFGRGGGGYTF.

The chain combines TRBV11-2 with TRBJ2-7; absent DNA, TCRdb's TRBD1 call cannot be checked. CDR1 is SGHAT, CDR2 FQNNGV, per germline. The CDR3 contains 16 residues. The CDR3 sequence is CASSRYTTGLRVEQYF.

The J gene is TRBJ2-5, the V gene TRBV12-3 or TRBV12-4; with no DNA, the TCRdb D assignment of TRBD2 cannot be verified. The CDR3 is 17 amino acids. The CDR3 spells CASSPRGRQPVQETQYF.

The CDR3 region is CASSFRGQGLGGYTF. The rearrangement uses TRBV28 and TRBJ1-2; TCRdb names TRBD1, which stays unverified in the absence of DNA. Germline V CDR1 and CDR2: MDHEN, SYDVKM. The CDR3 totals 15 residues.

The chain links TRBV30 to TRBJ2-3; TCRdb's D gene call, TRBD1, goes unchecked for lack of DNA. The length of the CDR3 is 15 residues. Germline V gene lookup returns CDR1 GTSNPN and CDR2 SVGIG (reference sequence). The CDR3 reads CAWTHPTGITDTQYF.

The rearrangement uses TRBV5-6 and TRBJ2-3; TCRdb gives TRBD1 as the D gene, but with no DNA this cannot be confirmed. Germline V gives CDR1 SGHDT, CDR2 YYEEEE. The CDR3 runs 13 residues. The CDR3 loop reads CASSPGQGDTQYF.

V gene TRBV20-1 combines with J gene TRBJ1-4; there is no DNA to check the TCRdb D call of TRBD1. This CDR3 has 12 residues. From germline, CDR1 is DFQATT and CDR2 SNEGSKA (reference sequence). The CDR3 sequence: CSAEQGREKLFF.

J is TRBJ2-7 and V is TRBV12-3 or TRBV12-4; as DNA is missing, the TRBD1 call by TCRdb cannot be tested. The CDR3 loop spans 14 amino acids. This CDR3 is CASSIRDGNYEQYF.

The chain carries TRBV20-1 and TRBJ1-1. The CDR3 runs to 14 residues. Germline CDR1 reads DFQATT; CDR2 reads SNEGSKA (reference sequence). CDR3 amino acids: CSASLAQVVTEAFF.

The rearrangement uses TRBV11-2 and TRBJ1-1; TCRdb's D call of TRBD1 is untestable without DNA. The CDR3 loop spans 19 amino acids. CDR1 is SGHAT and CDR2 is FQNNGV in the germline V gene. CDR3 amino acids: CASSLEMIQAAGMNTEAFF. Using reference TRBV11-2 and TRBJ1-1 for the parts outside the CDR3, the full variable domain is EAGVAQSPRYKIIEKRQSVAFWCNPISGHATLYWYQQILGQGPKLLIQFQNNGVVDDSQLPKDRFSAERLKGVDSTLKIQPAKLEDSAVYLCASSLEMIQAAGMNTEAFFGQGTRLTVV.

This CDR3 is CASSHMSRGFTGELFF. The chain employs TRBV5-6 and TRBJ2-2; TCRdb's D call of TRBD1 is untestable without DNA. Germline V gives CDR1 SGHDT, CDR2 YYEEEE. The CDR3 covers 16 residues. Supplemented by reference TRBV5-6 and TRBJ2-2, the full variable domain reads DAGVTQSPTHLIKTRGQQVTLRCSPKSGHDTVSWYQQALGQGPQFIFQYYEEEERQRGNFPDRFSGHQFPNYSSELNVNALLLGDSALYLCASSHMSRGFTGELFFGEGSRLTVL.

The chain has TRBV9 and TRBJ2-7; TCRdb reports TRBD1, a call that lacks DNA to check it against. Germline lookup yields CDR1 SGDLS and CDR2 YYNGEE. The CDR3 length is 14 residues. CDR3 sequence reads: CASSETAGPYEQYF.

The CDR3 spells CASRIQETQYF. J is TRBJ2-5 and V is TRBV12-3 or TRBV12-4. This CDR3 region has 11 residues.

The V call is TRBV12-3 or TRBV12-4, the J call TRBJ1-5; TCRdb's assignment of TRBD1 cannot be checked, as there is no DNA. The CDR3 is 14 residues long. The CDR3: CASSPRTGNQPQHF.

The CDR3 sequence: CATAEPLSGNTIYF. The chain couples TRBV12-3 or TRBV12-4 to TRBJ1-3. The CDR3 runs to 14 residues.

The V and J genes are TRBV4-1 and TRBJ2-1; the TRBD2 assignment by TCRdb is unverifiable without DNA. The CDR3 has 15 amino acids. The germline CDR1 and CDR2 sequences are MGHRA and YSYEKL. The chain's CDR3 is CASSQAGLAVNEQFF.

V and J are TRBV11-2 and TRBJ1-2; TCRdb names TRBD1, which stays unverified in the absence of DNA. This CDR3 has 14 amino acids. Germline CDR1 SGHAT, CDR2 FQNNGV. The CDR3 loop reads CASSTDRRDYGYTF.

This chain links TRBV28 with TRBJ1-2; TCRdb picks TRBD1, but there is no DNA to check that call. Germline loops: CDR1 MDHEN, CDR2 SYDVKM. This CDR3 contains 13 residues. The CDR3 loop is CASSSERGNGYTF.

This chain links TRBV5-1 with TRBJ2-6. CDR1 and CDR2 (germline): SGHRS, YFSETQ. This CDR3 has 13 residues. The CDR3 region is CASRVGGANVLTF.